This T cell receptor beta chain was retrieved from a study of T cell repertoires in cytomegalovirus infection. This clonotype was observed at least ten times. Its antigen is unidentified. Germline V gives CDR1 SGHTA, CDR2 FQGNSA. V dropped 5 bases and J dropped 1; count of bases not matched to a gene: 18. This CDR3 region has 20 residues. TCRdb re-called the reads with MiXCR, one entry per CDR3 protein. Of some 920,000 distinct CDR3 sequences in the sample, around 30% were seen once. The chain links TRBV7-2 to TRBJ2-2; 8 bases fit TRBD1. The TCR was taken from a human donor in good health (CMV status not recorded). Some clones in this sample may be carry-over from other donors' samples. The sample consisted of cultured CD8+ T cells from PBMCs, taken from culture after CMV antigen stimulation. The CDR3 here is CASSAWWTGTSLKNTGELFF. The CDR3 DNA reads TGTGCCAGCAGCGCCTGGTGGACAGGGACCTCCCTAAAGAACACCGGGGAGCTGTTTTTT.